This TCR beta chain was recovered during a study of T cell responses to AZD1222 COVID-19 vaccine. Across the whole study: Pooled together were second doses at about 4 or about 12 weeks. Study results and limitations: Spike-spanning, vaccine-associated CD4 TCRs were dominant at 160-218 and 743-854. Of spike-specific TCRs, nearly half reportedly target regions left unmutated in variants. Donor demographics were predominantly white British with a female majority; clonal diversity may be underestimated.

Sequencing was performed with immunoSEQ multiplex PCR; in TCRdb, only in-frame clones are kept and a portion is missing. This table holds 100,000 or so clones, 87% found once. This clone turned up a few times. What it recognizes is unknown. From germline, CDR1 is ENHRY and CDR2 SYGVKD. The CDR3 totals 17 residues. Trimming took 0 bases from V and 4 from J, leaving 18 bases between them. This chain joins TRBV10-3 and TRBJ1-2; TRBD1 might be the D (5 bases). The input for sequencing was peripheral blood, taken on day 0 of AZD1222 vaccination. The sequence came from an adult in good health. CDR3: CAISESPRGDTGYGYTF. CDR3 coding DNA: TGTGCCATCAGTGAGTCGCCGCGGGGGGATACTGGCTATGGCTACACCTTC.